The present entry profiles one T cell receptor beta chain with its context. There is no known antigen for this receptor. No base quality information exists; no much larger clone differs at one position. This entry belongs to a study of chemoradiotherapy in HPV16-positive cancers (dated by TCRdb to 2021 to 2024). Context from the whole study: Candidate HPV-specific T-cell clones and common TCR motifs were defined by functional T-cell assays performed on cells from a couple of HPV16-positive patients. The candidate HPV-specific TCRs and motifs were subsequently tracked in TCR repertoires obtained from 65 to 95 patients with HPV-related cancers. Whether T-cell immunity against the HPV oncoproteins E6 and E7 changes during chemoradiotherapy and whether survival is affected by this immunity were examined in the study. What the authors observed across the whole study: Among HPV16-positive patients, expansion of HPV-responsive T cells during chemoradiotherapy was associated with better recurrence-free survival. The functional definition of HPV-specific T cells came from only two HPV16-positive patients, and the survival association was reported for HPV16-positive patients. Expansion of candidate HPV-specific clones and E7-related TCR motifs was observed in the tumor microenvironment during treatment, whereas no such expansion was observed for non-HPV-specific T cells.

For CDR1 and CDR2, the germline V gene lists KGHSH and LQKENI. The CDR3 runs 14 residues from the cysteine to the phenylalanine. Only CDR3 DNA is held: 42 bases, read in frame from base 1. The receptor library was made with the immunoSEQ multiplex PCR assay. Drawn from immuneACCESS, this table holds only the in-frame rearrangements with V and J called that TCRdb kept. Clones are partly lost; checked studies trace under half to an unresolved V gene and leave the rest unexplained. For this sample there are fewer than 20,000 clones; over 65% appear just once. The ten top clones hold around 3.7% of the sample. Repertoires were sampled repeatedly over the course of chemoradiotherapy so that clonal expansion in the tumor microenvironment could be followed.

Specimen: blood, collected from a patient who underwent chemoradiotherapy. The source is a human donor with HPV-associated anogenital cancer. The chain uses TRBV18 and TRBJ2-5; the D gene cannot be resolved beyond TRBD1 or TRBD2, each matching 6 bases. Judging by the DNA end, TRBJ2-7 fits better; the J call may be wrong. The CDR3 protein: CASSPSGGGYEQYF. The nucleotide sequence is TGTGCCAGCTCACCATCAGGAGGGGGCTACGAGCAGTACTTC.